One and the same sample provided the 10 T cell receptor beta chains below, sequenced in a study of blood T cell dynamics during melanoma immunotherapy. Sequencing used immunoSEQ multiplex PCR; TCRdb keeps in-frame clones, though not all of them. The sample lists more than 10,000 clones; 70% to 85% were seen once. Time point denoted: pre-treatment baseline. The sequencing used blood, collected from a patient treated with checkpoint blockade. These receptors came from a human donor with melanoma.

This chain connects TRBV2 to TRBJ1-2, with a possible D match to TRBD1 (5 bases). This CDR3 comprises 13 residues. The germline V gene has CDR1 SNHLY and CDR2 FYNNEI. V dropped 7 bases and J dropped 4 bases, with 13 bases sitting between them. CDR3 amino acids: CASNPDSSYGYTF. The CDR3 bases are TGTGCCAGCAATCCCGACAGCTCCTATGGCTACACCTTC.

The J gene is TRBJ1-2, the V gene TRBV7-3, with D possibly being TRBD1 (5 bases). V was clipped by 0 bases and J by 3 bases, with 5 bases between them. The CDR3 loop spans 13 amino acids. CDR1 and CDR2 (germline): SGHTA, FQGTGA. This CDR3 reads CASSLTGDYGYTF. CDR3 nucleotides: TGTGCCAGCAGCTTAACAGGGGACTATGGCTACACCTTC.

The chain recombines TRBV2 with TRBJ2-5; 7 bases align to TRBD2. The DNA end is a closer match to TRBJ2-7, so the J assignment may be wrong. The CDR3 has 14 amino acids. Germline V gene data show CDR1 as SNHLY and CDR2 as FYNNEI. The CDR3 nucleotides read TGTGCCAGCAGTGATTCGGGGGGCTCCTACGAGCAGTACTTC. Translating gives CASSDSGGSYEQYF.

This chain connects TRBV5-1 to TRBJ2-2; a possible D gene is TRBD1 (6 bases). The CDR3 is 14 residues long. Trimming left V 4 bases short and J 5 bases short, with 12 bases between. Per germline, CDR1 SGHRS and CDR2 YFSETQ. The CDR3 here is CASSTGQVTGELFF. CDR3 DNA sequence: TGCGCCAGCAGCACGGGACAAGTGACCGGGGAGCTGTTTTTT.

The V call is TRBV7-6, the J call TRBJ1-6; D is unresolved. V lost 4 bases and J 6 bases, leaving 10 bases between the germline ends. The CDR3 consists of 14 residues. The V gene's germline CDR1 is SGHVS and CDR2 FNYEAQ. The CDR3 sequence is CASSSLELNSPLHF. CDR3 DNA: TGTGCCAGCAGCTCCTTGGAGCTTAATTCACCCCTCCACTTT.

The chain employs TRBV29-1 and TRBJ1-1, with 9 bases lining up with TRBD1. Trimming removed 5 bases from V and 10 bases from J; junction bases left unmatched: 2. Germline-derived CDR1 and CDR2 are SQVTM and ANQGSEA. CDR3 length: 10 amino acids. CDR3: CSVYRGRAFF. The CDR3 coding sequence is TGCAGCGTTTACAGGGGGCGAGCTTTCTTT.

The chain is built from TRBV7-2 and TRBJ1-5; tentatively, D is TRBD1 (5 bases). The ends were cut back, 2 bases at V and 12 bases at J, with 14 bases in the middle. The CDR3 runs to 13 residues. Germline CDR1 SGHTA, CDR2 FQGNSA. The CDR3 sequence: CASSLNPQGVQHF. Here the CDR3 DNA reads TGTGCCAGCAGCTTAAATCCCCAGGGCGTCCAGCATTTT.

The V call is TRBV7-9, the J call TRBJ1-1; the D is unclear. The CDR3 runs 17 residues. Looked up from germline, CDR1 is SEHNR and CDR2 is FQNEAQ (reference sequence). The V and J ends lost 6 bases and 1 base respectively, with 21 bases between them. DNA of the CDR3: TGTGCCAGCAGGGGGTTGGTGTTTATGGGTACGAACACTGAAGCTTTCTTT. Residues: CASRGLVFMGTNTEAFF.

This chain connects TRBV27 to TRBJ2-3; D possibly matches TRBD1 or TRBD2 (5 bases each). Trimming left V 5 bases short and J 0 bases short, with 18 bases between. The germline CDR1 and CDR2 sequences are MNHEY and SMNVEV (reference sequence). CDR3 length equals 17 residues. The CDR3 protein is CASSPAPPRDSTDTQYF. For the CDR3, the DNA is TGTGCCAGCAGTCCCGCGCCCCCCCGGGACAGCACAGATACGCAGTATTTT.

The CDR3 loop reads CASSPGSTYNEQFF. DNA of the CDR3: TGTGCCAGCAGTCCAGGGAGCACCTACAATGAGCAGTTCTTC. The chain combines TRBV28 with TRBJ2-1; D is tentatively TRBD1 or TRBD2 (5 bases each). Between the trimmed V and J ends, which lost 5 bases and 2 bases, there was a span of 10 bases. CDR3 size: 14 residues. Germline V lookup: CDR1 MDHEN, CDR2 SYDVKM.